The TCR beta chain under discussion was sequenced for a study of blood T cell repertoires in COVID-19 (dated by TCRdb to about 2020). A note on the overall study: Samples covering the acute and convalescent phases of COVID-19 were provided by collaborators in the United States, Italy and Spain. Where HLA class I and class II types were available, the types were taken from metadata supplied by the sample provider, not from assay-based typing. The prospective study material was composed of cDNA or gDNA derived from T cells, B-cell-depleted T cells, or PBMCs. A de-identified subject ID, COVID-19 status, age in years and sex were almost always included in the sample metadata. The dataset comprised deeply sampled blood TCRbeta repertoires from subjects exposed to, actively infected with, or recovered from COVID-19. The repertoires were released in a freely available public database intended as a resource for research on the immune response to SARS-CoV-2. Samples came from the ongoing ImmuneRACE study (first 160 participants) plus 1,254 subjects from 6 global collaborators. The paper as a whole reports these results and caveats: The amount of clinical and demographic metadata varied by source and participant and was provided uncurated.

TCRbeta CDR3 regions were amplified from genomic DNA by means of the immunoSEQ Assay, a bias-controlled multiplex PCR. In the source study's methods: The number of nucleated cells in each sample was estimated by amplification of reference gene primers within the assay. To quantify the absolute abundance of each unique TCRbeta CDR3 rearrangement, sequence reads were collapsed and filtered. For each sample, productive Simpson clonality was calculated as the square root of Simpson's diversity index across productive rearrangements. TCRdb stores this immuneACCESS table with in-frame sequences only. Part of the clones is absent; in the studies checked, under half of the shortfall reflects unresolved V genes, and no reason is known for the rest. The V and J calls and clone size are taken from that table; D and trimming were inferred from the DNA. The sample has 200,000 to 250,000 clones on record, 70% to 90% of them singletons. Clones ranked in the top ten supply about 3% of the sample.

In regard to this clone: Its antigen specificity is not known. No base quality values were provided; no much bigger clone lies one nucleotide off.

The collaborating institutions used their own protocols to collect whole blood in K2EDTA tubes. For TCRbeta analysis, collaborators shipped samples in one of three forms: frozen whole blood, isolated PBMCs, or DNA extracted from either of those sample types. The germline V gene sets CDR1 to SGHTA and CDR2 to FQGNSA. From its cysteine to its phenylalanine, the CDR3 spans 14 amino acids. CDR3 DNA is the only sequence kept; it has 42 bases, read in frame from the first base. V and J lose 3 bases and 5 bases, and a span of 13 bases separates them. The sequenced material came from peripheral blood. The V gene is TRBV7-2 and the J gene is TRBJ1-1; a weak D assignment points to TRBD1 (5 bases agree). The receptor was isolated from a man between 18 and 35 years old with active or convalescent COVID-19. Here the CDR3 is given as CASSFTWGGTEAFF. In nucleotides, the sequence is TGTGCCAGCAGCTTTACTTGGGGGGGAACTGAAGCTTTCTTT.